This T cell receptor beta chain came from a study of T cells expressing NK-cell markers. Study-level information: Sorted CD3+CD56+NKG2C+, CD3+CD56+NKG2C- and CD3+CD56-NKG2C+ T cells supplied TCR beta repertoires. Seven of eight sequenced donors tested HCMV-seropositive; one tested seronegative.

The CDR3 covers 11 residues. Per the germline V gene, CDR1 is MNHEY and CDR2 is SVGAGI. Using the 5' RACE reads, TCRdb records one entry per CDR3 protein without DNA. Seen in this sample are 300,000 to 450,000 distinct CDR3 sequences; the ten most common clones hold roughly 5.4%. A note on this clonotype: What it binds is unknown.

Points from the study as a whole: Clarity on HCMV specificity was lacking for the expanded NKG2C+ T cell clones.

This receptor was taken from a man aged 18-70 years in good health. The genes are TRBV6-5 and TRBJ2-7. Sequenced input: blood T cells: a sorted CD56 or NKG2C T cell subset, CD4+ or CD8+ T cells, or bulk PBMC T cells (not recorded which). The CDR3 region is CASRNSYEQYF.